Listed here is a single T cell receptor beta chain. What it recognizes is unknown. This specimen belongs to a study of radiotherapy plus CTLA-4 blockade in lung cancer. Study conclusions and caveats: Response was reportedly best predicted by early blood T cell clone dynamics, with interferon-beta. Once radiotherapy plus ipilimumab had been given, TCR clones derived from tumor expanded in blood.

Generated by immunoSEQ multiplex PCR, the TCRdb table keeps only in-frame clones and is missing some. The sample records approximately 49,000 clones, 80% to 90% being singletons. The sample here was peripheral blood, taken from a patient treated with radiotherapy plus ipilimumab. This TCR derives from a human donor with non-small cell lung cancer whose response to radiotherapy plus ipilimumab could not be evaluated.

The CDR3 coding sequence is TGTGCCAGCAGGGACAGGGCGGAGGATGGCTACACCTTC. This translates into CASRDRAEDGYTF. The rearrangement joins TRBV4-2 to TRBJ1-2, with 8 bases identical to TRBD1. V dropped 6 bases and J dropped 6; count of bases not matched to a gene: 6. CDR1 and CDR2 (germline): LGHNA, YNFKEQ. CDR3 length equals 13 residues.